The rows below give T cell receptor beta chains drawn from one sample of a study of Graves' ophthalmopathy and Graves' hyperthyroidism. TCRdb called the multiplex PCR reads again in MiXCR, with one record for every CDR3 protein. The data hold roughly 610,000 distinct CDR3 sequences, with over 20% observed a single time. Sequencing was done on a sample of peripheral blood. All receptors derive from a woman aged 18 to 35 with stable Graves' hyperthyroidism. Some clones in this sample may be carry-over from other donors' samples. Both conserved end residues are part of each CDR3. A D gene is named only where the DNA matches it firmly. Size values are once, few and many counts, or a class for expanded clones, and some rows have none.

CDR3aa: CAWRGATYNSPLHF
CDR3nt: TGTGCCTGGAGGGGGGCGACTTATAATTCACCCCTCCACTTT
j_gene: TRBJ1-6
v_gene: TRBV30
d_gene: .
abundance: many

CDR3aa: CASIRQGTLKGEQYF
CDR3nt: TGTGCCAGCATCAGGCAAGGGACCCTGAAGGGCGAGCAGTACTTC
j_gene: TRBJ2-7
v_gene: TRBV28
d_gene: .
abundance: once

CDR3aa: CASSRTAVDAFF
CDR3nt: TGTGCCAGCAGCCGGACCGCAGTTGACGCTTTCTTT
j_gene: TRBJ1-1
v_gene: TRBV12-3/TRBV12-4
d_gene: .
abundance: once

CDR3aa: CASSGGSGTDTQYF
CDR3nt: TGTGCCAGCAGCGGGGGGAGCGGCACAGATACGCAGTATTTT
j_gene: TRBJ2-3
v_gene: TRBV9
d_gene: .
abundance: .

CDR3aa: CASTGTNTGELFF
CDR3nt: TGTGCCAGCACTGGCACGAACACCGGGGAGCTGTTTTTT
j_gene: TRBJ2-2
v_gene: TRBV12-3/TRBV12-4
d_gene: .
abundance: many

CDR3aa: CASRRPTEAFF
CDR3nt: TGTGCCAGCCGCCGGCCCACTGAAGCTTTCTTT
j_gene: TRBJ1-1
v_gene: TRBV12-3/TRBV12-4
d_gene: .
abundance: .

CDR3aa: CASGPAGYGYTF
CDR3nt: TGTGCCAGCGGACCGGCGGGGTATGGCTACACCTTC
j_gene: TRBJ1-2
v_gene: TRBV27
d_gene: .
abundance: .

CDR3aa: CASSLDVEETQYF
CDR3nt: TGCGCCAGCAGCTTGGACGTGGAGGAGACCCAGTACTTC
j_gene: TRBJ2-5
v_gene: TRBV5-1
d_gene: .
abundance: many

CDR3aa: CASSQDRHLTKETQYF
CDR3nt: TGTGCCAGCAGCCAAGATCGGCACCTTACCAAGGAGACCCAGTACTTC
j_gene: TRBJ2-5
v_gene: TRBV14
d_gene: .
abundance: few

CDR3aa: CASSEDDRERLTYEQYF
CDR3nt: TGTGCCAGCAGTGAAGACGACAGGGAAAGACTTACCTACGAGCAGTACTTC
j_gene: TRBJ2-7
v_gene: TRBV6-1
d_gene: TRBD1
abundance: many

CDR3aa: CASRASKGNQPQHF
CDR3nt: TGTGCCAGCAGAGCCTCGAAGGGCAATCAGCCCCAGCATTTT
j_gene: TRBJ1-5
v_gene: TRBV2
d_gene: .
abundance: few

CDR3aa: CASSPGQFQETQYF
CDR3nt: TGTGCCAGCAGCCCAGGACAGTTCCAAGAGACCCAGTACTTC
j_gene: TRBJ2-5
v_gene: TRBV7-9
d_gene: .
abundance: many

CDR3aa: CASSFDRDPYGYTF
CDR3nt: TGTGCCAGCAGTTTTGACAGGGACCCCTATGGCTACACCTTC
j_gene: TRBJ1-2
v_gene: TRBV28
d_gene: TRBD1
abundance: .

CDR3aa: CASSLAPSRPGNEQYF
CDR3nt: TGTGCCAGCAGCTTAGCCCCATCGCGCCCGGGGAACGAGCAGTACTTC
j_gene: TRBJ2-7
v_gene: TRBV7-2
d_gene: .
abundance: many

CDR3aa: CASSVKGASTGELFF
CDR3nt: TGTGCCAGCAGCGTAAAGGGGGCATCAACCGGGGAGCTGTTTTTT
j_gene: TRBJ2-2
v_gene: TRBV9
d_gene: TRBD1
abundance: many

CDR3aa: CASSLGLGQRLAEQYF
CDR3nt: TGTGCCAGCAGCTTAGGCCTGGGACAGAGGCTCGCCGAGCAGTACTTC
j_gene: TRBJ2-7
v_gene: TRBV11-2
d_gene: TRBD1
abundance: many

CDR3aa: CATSERTGNGYTF
CDR3nt: TGTGCCACCAGTGAGAGGACAGGGAATGGCTACACCTTC
j_gene: TRBJ1-2
v_gene: TRBV24-1
d_gene: TRBD1
abundance: many

CDR3aa: CASSLEKLNTEAFF
CDR3nt: TGCGCCAGCAGCTTAGAGAAGCTGAACACTGAAGCTTTCTTT
j_gene: TRBJ1-1
v_gene: TRBV5-1
d_gene: .
abundance: many

CDR3aa: CASSSTRQGVPGNTIYF
CDR3nt: TGTGCCAGCAGTTCCACCAGACAGGGGGTCCCTGGAAACACCATATATTTT
j_gene: TRBJ1-3
v_gene: TRBV12-3/TRBV12-4
d_gene: TRBD1
abundance: many

CDR3aa: CASSPRDREGTQYF
CDR3nt: TGTGCCAGCAGTCCAAGGGACCGTGAGGGGACCCAGTACTTC
j_gene: TRBJ2-5
v_gene: TRBV28
d_gene: .
abundance: many

CDR3aa: CASSYSFGVGSTDTQYF
CDR3nt: TGTGCCAGCAGTTACTCGTTCGGGGTTGGGAGCACAGATACGCAGTATTTT
j_gene: TRBJ2-3
v_gene: TRBV6-2/TRBV6-3
d_gene: .
abundance: many

CDR3aa: CASSSFLNTEAFF
CDR3nt: TGTGCCAGCAGTTCCTTCCTGAACACTGAAGCTTTCTTT
j_gene: TRBJ1-1
v_gene: TRBV27
d_gene: .
abundance: many

CDR3aa: CASSLQGERAEAFF
CDR3nt: TGTGCCAGCAGTTTACAGGGGGAGAGGGCTGAAGCTTTCTTT
j_gene: TRBJ1-1
v_gene: TRBV28
d_gene: TRBD1
abundance: .

CDR3aa: CASSAPGQGYEQYF
CDR3nt: TGTGCCAGCAGTGCGCCGGGACAGGGATACGAGCAGTACTTC
j_gene: TRBJ2-7
v_gene: TRBV6-1
d_gene: TRBD1
abundance: many

CDR3aa: CASRSSTTGNTIYF
CDR3nt: TGTGCCAGCAGGTCGTCAACGACTGGAAACACCATATATTTT
j_gene: TRBJ1-3
v_gene: TRBV6-1
d_gene: .
abundance: .

CDR3aa: CASRTVEGANYGYTF
CDR3nt: TGTGCCAGCAGGACAGTCGAGGGTGCTAACTATGGCTACACCTTC
j_gene: TRBJ1-2
v_gene: TRBV28
d_gene: .
abundance: many

CDR3aa: CASSEGRTSGGVKETQYF
CDR3nt: TGTGCCAGCAGTGAAGGTCGGACTAGCGGGGGGGTAAAAGAGACCCAGTACTTC
j_gene: TRBJ2-5
v_gene: TRBV6-1
d_gene: TRBD2
abundance: many

CDR3aa: CSARGVSHSYEQYF
CDR3nt: TGCAGTGCCCGCGGGGTCTCTCACTCCTACGAGCAGTACTTC
j_gene: TRBJ2-7
v_gene: TRBV20-1
d_gene: .
abundance: many

CDR3aa: CAWMGQNTEAFF
CDR3nt: TGTGCCTGGATGGGCCAGAACACTGAAGCTTTCTTT
j_gene: TRBJ1-1
v_gene: TRBV30
d_gene: .
abundance: .

CDR3aa: CASSFGESGYEQYF
CDR3nt: TGTGCCAGCAGCTTTGGGGAATCGGGCTACGAGCAGTACTTC
j_gene: TRBJ2-7
v_gene: TRBV7-9
d_gene: .
abundance: many

CDR3aa: CASSFEAMMNTEAFF
CDR3nt: TGTGCCAGCAGCTTTGAGGCCATGATGAACACTGAAGCTTTCTTT
j_gene: TRBJ1-1
v_gene: TRBV7-2
d_gene: .
abundance: .

CDR3aa: CASSLSEGQPQHF
CDR3nt: TGTGCCAGCAGCTTATCAGAGGGACAGCCCCAGCATTTT
j_gene: TRBJ1-5
v_gene: TRBV11-1
d_gene: .
abundance: many

CDR3aa: CASSPGQGIFQPQHF
CDR3nt: TGTGCCAGCAGCCCGGGACAGGGCATTTTTCAGCCCCAGCATTTT
j_gene: TRBJ1-5
v_gene: TRBV9
d_gene: TRBD1
abundance: .

CDR3aa: CASSLSPGQPQHF
CDR3nt: TGTGCCAGCAGCCTATCCCCTGGGCAGCCCCAGCATTTT
j_gene: TRBJ1-5
v_gene: TRBV6-1
d_gene: .
abundance: many

CDR3aa: CASSLRTSGGETQYF
CDR3nt: TGTGCCAGCAGCCTTAGGACTAGCGGGGGGGAGACCCAGTACTTC
j_gene: TRBJ2-5
v_gene: TRBV3-1
d_gene: TRBD2
abundance: .

CDR3aa: CASSLGQGALHYGYTF
CDR3nt: TGTGCCAGCAGCTTGGGACAGGGGGCGCTTCACTATGGCTACACCTTC
j_gene: TRBJ1-2
v_gene: TRBV5-5
d_gene: TRBD1
abundance: many

CDR3aa: CASSEDGGNTGELFF
CDR3nt: TGTGCCAGCAGTGAGGACGGCGGGAACACCGGGGAGCTGTTTTTT
j_gene: TRBJ2-2
v_gene: TRBV6-1
d_gene: .
abundance: .